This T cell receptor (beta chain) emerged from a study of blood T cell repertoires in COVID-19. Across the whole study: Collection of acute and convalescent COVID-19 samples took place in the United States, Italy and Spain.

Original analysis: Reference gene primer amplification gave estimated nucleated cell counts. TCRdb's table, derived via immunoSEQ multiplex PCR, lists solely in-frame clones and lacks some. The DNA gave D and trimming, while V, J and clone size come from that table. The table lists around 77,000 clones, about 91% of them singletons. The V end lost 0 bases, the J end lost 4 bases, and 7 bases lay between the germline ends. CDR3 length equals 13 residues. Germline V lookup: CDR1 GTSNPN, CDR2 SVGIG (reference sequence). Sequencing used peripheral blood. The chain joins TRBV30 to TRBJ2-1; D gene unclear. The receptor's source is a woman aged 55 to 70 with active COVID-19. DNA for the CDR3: TGTGCCTGGAGTGTTTGGCTGTACAATGAGCAGTTCTTC. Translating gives CAWSVWLYNEQFF.